The 8 T cell receptor beta chains below come from one sample, sequenced in a study of sequential checkpoint blockade in melanoma. Profiling relied on immunoSEQ multiplex PCR, and the TCRdb table lists in-frame clones only, not all of them. The sample lists some 21,000 clones; approximately 78% were seen once. Treatment: randomized to nivolumab then ipilimumab (arm A) or the reverse (arm B). Sequencing used CD8+ T cells sorted from blood (inferred from file names), obtained from a patient given nivolumab and ipilimumab in sequence. Every receptor here comes from a human donor with melanoma.

The chain joins TRBV10-3 to TRBJ2-5, with no clear D. The germline V gene has CDR1 ENHRY and CDR2 SYGVKD. CDR3 length: 13 residues. V shed 1 base and J shed 5 bases, with 8 bases lying between them. In DNA, the CDR3 is TGTGCCATCAGTGAGTTCAGGTCGGAGACCCAGTACTTC. Amino acids: CAISEFRSETQYF.

V usage is TRBV15 and J usage is TRBJ1-5; D ambiguous. With 0 bases removed from V and 4 bases from J, the gap between germline ends came to 10 bases. In germline, CDR1 is LNHNV, CDR2 YYDKDF (reference sequence). The CDR3 spans 15 residues. The chain's CDR3 is CATSRDNTPNQPQHF. CDR3 coding DNA: TGTGCCACCAGCAGAGATAACACCCCAAATCAGCCCCAGCATTTT. The full variable domain, completed using reference TRBV15 and TRBJ1-5, is DAMVIQNPRYQVTQFGKPVTLSCSQTLNHNVMYWYQQKSSQAPKLLFHYYDKDFNNEADTPDNFQSRRPNTSFCFLDIRSPGLGDTAMYLCATSRDNTPNQPQHFGDGTRLSIL.

The chain recombines TRBV5-6 with TRBJ2-7; 7 nucleotides line up with TRBD1. In germline, CDR1 is SGHDT, CDR2 YYEEEE. The trim removed 1 base at V and 6 bases at J, leaving 10 bases unmatched. The CDR3 is made up of 15 amino acids. CDR3 coding DNA: TGTGCCAGCAGCTTGATCGAGGGGGCAGGGGGCGAGCAGTACTTC. It specifies CASSLIEGAGGEQYF.

The V and J genes are TRBV15 and TRBJ1-1, with D perhaps matching TRBD1 (5 bases). This CDR3 is built from 15 residues. Trimming left V 0 bases short and J 6 bases short, with 14 bases between. The germline gives CDR1 LNHNV, CDR2 YYDKDF (reference sequence). In DNA form, the CDR3 reads TGTGCCACCAGCAGAGAGAGTCGGGGGGTCCCTGAAGCTTTCTTT. Translation: CATSRESRGVPEAFF.

The chain couples TRBV21-1 to TRBJ2-3; the table's TRBD2 call for D was not verified on the DNA. TRBV21-1 is a pseudogene locus. The CDR3 covers 13 residues. The CDR3 DNA is TGTGCCAGCAGCTACCGGGTCACAGATACGCAGTATTTT. Protein product: CASSYRVTDTQYF.

The chain joins TRBV27 to TRBJ2-7; D is ambiguous. Germline V gene data show CDR1 as MNHEY and CDR2 as SMNVEV (reference sequence). Trimming cost V 4 bases and J 5 bases, with 12 bases left between them. The CDR3 length is 13 residues. CDR3 residues: CASSSYSVNEQYF. For the CDR3, the DNA is TGTGCCAGCAGTTCCTATTCGGTCAACGAGCAGTACTTC.

The gene calls are TRBV14 and TRBJ2-7, with 7 bases identical to TRBD1. Germline V gene sequence: CDR1 SGHDN, CDR2 FVKESK. This CDR3 is 13 amino acids long. The V gene end was trimmed by 4 bases and the J gene end by 0 bases; junction bases not matched to a gene: 0. CDR3 DNA: TGTGCCAGCAGCCGACAGGGCTCCTACGAGCAGTACTTC. This sequence encodes CASSRQGSYEQYF.

This clone was counted a single time. The genes are TRBV9 and TRBJ1-1, with 7 bases matching TRBD1. This CDR3 spans 15 amino acids. With 4 bases clipped from V and 6 bases from J, the junction kept 12 bases outside the gene matches. Germline CDR1 and CDR2: SGDLS and YYNGEE. The DNA for the CDR3 is TGTGCCAGCAGCACCCAGACAGGGCCCTTACCTGAAGCTTTCTTT. This codes for CASSTQTGPLPEAFF.